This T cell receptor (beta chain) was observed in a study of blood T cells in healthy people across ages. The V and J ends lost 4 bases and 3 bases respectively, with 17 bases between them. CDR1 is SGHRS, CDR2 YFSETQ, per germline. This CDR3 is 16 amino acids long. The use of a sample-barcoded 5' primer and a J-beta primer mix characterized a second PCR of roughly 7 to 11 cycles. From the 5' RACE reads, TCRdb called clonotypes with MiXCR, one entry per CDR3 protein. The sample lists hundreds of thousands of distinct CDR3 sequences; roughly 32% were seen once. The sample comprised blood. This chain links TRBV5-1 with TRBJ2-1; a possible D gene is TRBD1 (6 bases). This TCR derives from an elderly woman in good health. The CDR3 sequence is CASSPPLGTLYNEQFF. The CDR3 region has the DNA TGCGCCAGCAGCCCCCCGTTGGGGACACTCTACAATGAGCAGTTCTTC.